What follows is one TCR beta chain and its context. Its antigen is unidentified. Sample treatment: roughly ten-day PBMC culture with coronavirus spike peptide pools or control peptides (ViraFEST assay). According to the study, CD4+ T cells from the unexposed donor were gathered ahead of the COVID-19 pandemic (2011-2018). This record comes from a study of vaccination and CD4 T cells after COVID-19. Trimming took off 5 bases at V and 4 bases at J, with 12 bases between the two ends. This CDR3 is built from 13 residues. Germline CDR1 reads MRHNA; CDR2 reads SNTAGT. Cultured CD4+ T-cell DNA underwent Oncomine TCR Beta short-read sequencing. Investigators isolated genomic DNA from cultured CD4+ T cells. Each CDR3 protein is one row after TCRdb ran MiXCR on the PCR reads. The table records under 10,000 distinct CDR3 sequences, 32% of them present only once.

This sequence was found in a human donor in good health. This chain connects TRBV6-4 to TRBJ2-7; D may be TRBD2 (5 bases). The specimen was CD4+ T cells from blood, cultured in vitro. CDR3 sequence (DNA): TGTGCCAGCAGTCCCTGGGCGGGTTACGAGCAGTACTTC. As protein: CASSPWAGYEQYF.